Listed below are T cell receptor beta chains from one sample, sequenced in a study of graft-versus-host responses after intestinal transplantation. Here immunoSEQ multiplex PCR was the method, and the copy in TCRdb shows in-frame clones only, minus some. This sample has 15,000 or so clones; approximately 61% occur once, and the top ten carry approximately 10%. This sample comprised ileum tissue, obtained less than 700 days after intestinal transplantation. The receptors were gathered from a human patient who received an intestinal transplant, so some T cells may come from the graft donor. Each CDR3 is given with its conserved first and last residue. The D gene is left open where the match is weak. For some rows the clone size is stated as once, few or many, or as a class when expanded; others skip it.

d_call: TRBD2; clone_size: few; v_call: TRBV7-2; j_call: TRBJ2-3; cdr3_aa: CASSSLLGLAGRTDTQYF; cdr3_nt: TGTGCCAGCAGCTCCCTCTTAGGGCTAGCGGGGAGAACAGATACGCAGTATTTT
d_call: -; clone_size: -; v_call: TRBV14; j_call: TRBJ1-5; cdr3_aa: CASSQDEGDIEGGQPQHF; cdr3_nt: TGTGCCAGCAGCCAAGATGAGGGGGACATAGAAGGGGGTCAGCCCCAGCATTTT
d_call: -; clone_size: few; v_call: TRBV7-9; j_call: TRBJ2-7; cdr3_aa: CATLGAGDNEQYF; cdr3_nt: TGTGCCACCCTTGGGGCAGGGGACAACGAGCAGTACTTC
d_call: TRBD1; clone_size: -; v_call: TRBV7-9; j_call: TRBJ1-4; cdr3_aa: CASSPQGGGKKLFF; cdr3_nt: TGTGCCAGCAGCCCCCAAGGGGGCGGGAAAAAACTGTTTTTT
d_call: TRBD1; clone_size: -; v_call: TRBV4-3; j_call: TRBJ2-3; cdr3_aa: CASSHLPGQGITDTQYF; cdr3_nt: TGCGCCAGCAGCCATTTACCGGGACAGGGAATCACAGATACGCAGTATTTT
d_call: TRBD2; clone_size: -; v_call: TRBV7-2; j_call: TRBJ2-5; cdr3_aa: CASSSRMMLAGGRETQYF; cdr3_nt: TGTGCCAGCAGCTCGAGAATGATGCTAGCGGGGGGGAGAGAGACCCAGTACTTC
d_call: TRBD1; clone_size: -; v_call: TRBV5-5; j_call: TRBJ2-5; cdr3_aa: CASSLARQGGQETQYF; cdr3_nt: TGTGCCAGCAGCCTAGCTCGACAGGGCGGACAAGAGACCCAGTACTTC
d_call: -; clone_size: -; v_call: TRBV30; j_call: TRBJ1-5; cdr3_aa: CAWSSGNQGQPQHF; cdr3_nt: TGTGCCTGGTCGTCAGGGAATCAGGGTCAGCCCCAGCATTTT
d_call: -; clone_size: medium-sized; v_call: TRBV19; j_call: TRBJ1-1; cdr3_aa: CASTRDLSTEAFF; cdr3_nt: TGTGCCAGTACACGGGACTTGAGTACTGAAGCTTTCTTT
d_call: TRBD1; clone_size: -; v_call: TRBV19; j_call: TRBJ2-7; cdr3_aa: CASSPRQGLQYF; cdr3_nt: TGTGCCAGTAGTCCCCGACAGGGATTACAGTACTTC
d_call: -; clone_size: few; v_call: TRBV4-3; j_call: TRBJ1-1; cdr3_aa: CASSQDPEGAFF; cdr3_nt: TGCGCCAGCAGCCAAGATCCGGAGGGAGCTTTCTTT
d_call: -; clone_size: few; v_call: TRBV28; j_call: TRBJ1-2; cdr3_aa: CASKQGGYGYTF; cdr3_nt: TGTGCCAGCAAACAGGGCGGCTATGGCTACACCTTC
d_call: -; clone_size: -; v_call: TRBV14; j_call: TRBJ2-2; cdr3_aa: CASSQERVGELFF; cdr3_nt: TGTGCCAGCAGCCAAGAACGGGTCGGGGAGCTGTTTTTT
d_call: -; clone_size: -; v_call: TRBV7-2; j_call: TRBJ2-1; cdr3_aa: CASQLGGWDNEQFF; cdr3_nt: TGTGCCAGCCAGCTTGGGGGCTGGGATAATGAGCAGTTCTTC
d_call: TRBD2; clone_size: -; v_call: TRBV19; j_call: TRBJ2-3; cdr3_aa: CASSRTSGATDTQYF; cdr3_nt: TGTGCCAGTAGTAGGACTAGCGGGGCAACAGATACGCAGTATTTT
d_call: TRBD1; clone_size: once; v_call: TRBV30; j_call: TRBJ2-3; cdr3_aa: CAWTVWTGADTQYF; cdr3_nt: TGTGCCTGGACCGTCTGGACAGGGGCAGATACGCAGTATTTT
d_call: -; clone_size: -; v_call: TRBV6-1; j_call: TRBJ1-3; cdr3_aa: CASSPGGNTIYF; cdr3_nt: TGTGCCAGCAGTCCAGGGGGAAACACCATATATTTT
d_call: TRBD2; clone_size: -; v_call: TRBV7-2; j_call: TRBJ2-5; cdr3_aa: CASSSKIITGVGRETQYF; cdr3_nt: TGTGCCAGCAGCTCCAAAATAATTACCGGCGTCGGGAGGGAGACCCAGTACTTC
d_call: -; clone_size: few; v_call: TRBV6-5; j_call: TRBJ1-5; cdr3_aa: CASSPSRGSNQPQHF; cdr3_nt: TGTGCCAGCAGCCCTTCACGGGGAAGCAATCAGCCCCAGCATTTT
d_call: TRBD1; clone_size: -; v_call: TRBV5-4; j_call: TRBJ2-3; cdr3_aa: CASSSIGQGATDTQYF; cdr3_nt: TGTGCCAGCAGCTCGATCGGACAGGGGGCGACAGATACGCAGTATTTT
d_call: TRBD1; clone_size: -; v_call: TRBV6-4; j_call: TRBJ1-6; cdr3_aa: CASSDMAGGNSPLHF; cdr3_nt: TGTGCCAGCAGTGACATGGCAGGGGGAAATTCACCCCTCCACTTT
d_call: -; clone_size: -; v_call: TRBV30; j_call: TRBJ1-1; cdr3_aa: CAWSVFVHTEAFF; cdr3_nt: TGTGCCTGGAGTGTGTTCGTTCACACTGAAGCTTTCTTT
d_call: -; clone_size: few; v_call: TRBV2; j_call: TRBJ1-3; cdr3_aa: CASRTGFSTIYF; cdr3_nt: TGTGCCAGTAGAACAGGATTCTCCACCATATATTTT
d_call: TRBD2; clone_size: -; v_call: TRBV6-6; j_call: TRBJ2-1; cdr3_aa: CASSPTGTSGGNEQFF; cdr3_nt: TGTGCCAGCAGTCCCACCGGGACTAGCGGGGGTAATGAGCAGTTCTTC
d_call: TRBD2; clone_size: once; v_call: TRBV5-1; j_call: TRBJ2-7; cdr3_aa: CASSLEVAGDHEQYF; cdr3_nt: TGCGCCAGCAGCTTGGAGGTAGCGGGGGACCACGAGCAGTACTTC
d_call: TRBD1; clone_size: -; v_call: TRBV29-1; j_call: TRBJ1-5; cdr3_aa: CSVTADRDSNQPQHF; cdr3_nt: TGCAGCGTTACTGCGGACAGGGACAGCAATCAGCCCCAGCATTTT
d_call: -; clone_size: -; v_call: TRBV7-9; j_call: TRBJ1-2; cdr3_aa: CASSSQGYPYGYTF; cdr3_nt: TGTGCCAGCAGCTCACAGGGTTACCCCTATGGCTACACCTTC